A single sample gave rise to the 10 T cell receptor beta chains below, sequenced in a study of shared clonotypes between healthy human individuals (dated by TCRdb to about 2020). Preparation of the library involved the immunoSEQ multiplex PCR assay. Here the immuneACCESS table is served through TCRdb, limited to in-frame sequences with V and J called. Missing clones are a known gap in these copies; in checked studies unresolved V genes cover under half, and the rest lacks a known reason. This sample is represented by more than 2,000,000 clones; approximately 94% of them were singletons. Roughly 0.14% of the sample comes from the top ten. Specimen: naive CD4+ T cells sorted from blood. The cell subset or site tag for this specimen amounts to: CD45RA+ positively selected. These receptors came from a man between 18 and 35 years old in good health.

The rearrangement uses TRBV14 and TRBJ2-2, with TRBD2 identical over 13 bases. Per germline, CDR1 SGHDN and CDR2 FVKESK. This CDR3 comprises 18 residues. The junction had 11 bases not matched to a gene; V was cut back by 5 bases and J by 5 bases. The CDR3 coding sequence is TGTGCCAGCAGCACCCTCCTTTGGACTAGCGGGAGAACCGGGGAGCTGTTTTTT. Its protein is CASSTLLWTSGRTGELFF.

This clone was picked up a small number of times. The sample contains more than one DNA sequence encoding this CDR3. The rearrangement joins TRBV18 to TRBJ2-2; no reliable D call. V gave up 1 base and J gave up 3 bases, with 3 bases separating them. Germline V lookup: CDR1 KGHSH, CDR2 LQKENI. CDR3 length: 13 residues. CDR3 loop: CASSPRDTGELFF. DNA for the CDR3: TGTGCCAGCTCACCACGGGACACCGGGGAGCTGTTTTTT. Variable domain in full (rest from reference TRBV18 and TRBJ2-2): NAGVMQNPRHLVRRRGQEARLRCSPMKGHSHVYWYRQLPEEGLKFMVYLQKENIIDESGMPKERFSAEFPKEGPSILRIQQVVRGDSAAYFCASSPRDTGELFFGEGSRLTVL.

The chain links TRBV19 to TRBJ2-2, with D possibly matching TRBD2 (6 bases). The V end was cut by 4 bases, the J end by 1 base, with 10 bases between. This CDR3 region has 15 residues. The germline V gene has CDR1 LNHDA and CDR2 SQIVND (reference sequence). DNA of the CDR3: TGTGCCAGTAGTACCCAGGGAGGGAACACCGGGGAGCTGTTTTTT. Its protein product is CASSTQGGNTGELFF.

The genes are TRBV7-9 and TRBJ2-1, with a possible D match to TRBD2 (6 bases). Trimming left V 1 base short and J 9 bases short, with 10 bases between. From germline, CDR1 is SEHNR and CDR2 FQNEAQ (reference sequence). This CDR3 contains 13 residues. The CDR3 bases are TGTGCCAGCAGCTTAGAAGGAGGGTTTGAGCAGTTCTTC. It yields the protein CASSLEGGFEQFF.

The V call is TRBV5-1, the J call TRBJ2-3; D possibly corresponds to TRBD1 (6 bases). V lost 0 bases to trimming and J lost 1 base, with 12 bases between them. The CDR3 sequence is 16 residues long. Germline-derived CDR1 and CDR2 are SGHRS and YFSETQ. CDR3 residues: CASSLAGAGGTDTQYF. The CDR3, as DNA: TGCGCCAGCAGCTTGGCCGGGGCAGGGGGCACAGATACGCAGTATTTT.

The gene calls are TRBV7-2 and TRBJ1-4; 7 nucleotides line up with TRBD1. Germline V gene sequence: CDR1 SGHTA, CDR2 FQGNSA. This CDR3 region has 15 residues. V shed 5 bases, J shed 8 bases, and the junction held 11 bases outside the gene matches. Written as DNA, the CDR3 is TGTGCCAGCAGCATCCGGAAGGGGGCGCGGGAAAAACTGTTTTTT. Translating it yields CASSIRKGAREKLFF.

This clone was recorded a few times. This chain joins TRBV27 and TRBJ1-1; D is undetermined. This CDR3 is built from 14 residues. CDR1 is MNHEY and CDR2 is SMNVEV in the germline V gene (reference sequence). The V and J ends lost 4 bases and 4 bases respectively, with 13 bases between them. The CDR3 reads CASSSRPRITEAFF. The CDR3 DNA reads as TGTGCCAGCAGTTCTCGACCCAGGATCACTGAAGCTTTCTTT.

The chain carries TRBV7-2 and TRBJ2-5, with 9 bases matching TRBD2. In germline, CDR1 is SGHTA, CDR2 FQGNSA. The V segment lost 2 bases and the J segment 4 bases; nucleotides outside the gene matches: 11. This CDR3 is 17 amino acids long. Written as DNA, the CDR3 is TGTGCCAGCAGCTTAAGCGGCGGGAGGGCGCGAGGAGAGACCCAGTACTTC. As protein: CASSLSGGRARGETQYF.

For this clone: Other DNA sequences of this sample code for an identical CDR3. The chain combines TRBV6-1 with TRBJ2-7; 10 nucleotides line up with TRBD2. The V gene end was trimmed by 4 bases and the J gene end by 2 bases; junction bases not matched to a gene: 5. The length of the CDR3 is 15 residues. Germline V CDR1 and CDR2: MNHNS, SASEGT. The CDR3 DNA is TGTGCCAGCAGTGTAGGACTAGCGGTGACCTACGAGCAGTACTTC. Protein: CASSVGLAVTYEQYF.

The CDR3 region has the DNA TGTGCCTCGATTAGGGGGAACACTGAAGCTTTCTTT. Its protein product is CASIRGNTEAFF. The chain has TRBV30 and TRBJ1-1; D might be TRBD1 (5 bases). CDR1 GTSNPN and CDR2 SVGIG come from the germline V gene (reference sequence). There are 12 residues in the CDR3. Trimming pared 7 bases from V and 1 base from J, leaving 10 bases between.